A selection of T cell receptor beta chains follows, all from one sample in a study of shared clonotypes between healthy human individuals. The table came from immunoSEQ multiplex PCR; TCRdb's copy has only in-frame clones and leaves some out. The sample has about 2.1 million clones, 85% to 95% seen once; the top ten hold around 1.7%. Sequencing input: naive CD8+ T cells from PBMCs. The receptors originated from a man younger than 35 in good health. Some clones in this sample may be carry-over from other donors' samples. Each CDR3 is given with its conserved first and last residue.

cdr3_length v_call cdr3_aa
15 TRBV19 CASRPGAGGAYEQYF
12 TRBV2 CASLRSPGELFF
14 TRBV2 CASSVAGGPNEQFF
13 TRBV2 CASLDTGSYEQYF
14 TRBV27 CASSSLDRYNEQFF
14 TRBV10-3 CAIRGTGLNEKLFF
12 TRBV27 CASRTGLAEAFF
13 TRBV9 CASSVASKREQYF
13 TRBV10-3 CASNAGRDYEQYF
13 TRBV6-5 CASMGTARSPLHF
16 TRBV5-1 CASSLSPRDRGYEQYF
15 TRBV19 CASSIRESSYNEQFF
13 TRBV21-1 CAGRASGKETQYF
16 TRBV19 CASSPWRTGSSYEQYF
14 TRBV25-1 CASSVGTGSYEQYF
14 TRBV7-9 CASRGGGAKETQYF
16 TRBV13 CASSLGSLGWGETQYF
16 TRBV11-3 CASSLDDPGRGNEQFF
10 TRBV7-9 CASSLSPAFF
16 TRBV6-6 CASSYGLRVRNQPQHF
17 TRBV13 CASTRVGYLSHRDTQYF
13 TRBV14 CASSQDWGGEQYF
13 TRBV27 CASRRGHTGELFF